This T cell receptor (beta chain) was retrieved from a study of glioma-infiltrating T cells after dendritic cell vaccination. The wider study: Patients had newly diagnosed or recurrent glioblastoma and received dendritic cell vaccines. Autologous tumor lysate-pulsed dendritic cell vaccination was given between about 2002 and 2013. Dendritic cell vaccine was injected intradermally three times, biweekly.

The trim removed 0 bases at V and 5 bases at J, leaving 4 bases unmatched. This CDR3 is 14 amino acids long. The germline V gene has CDR1 SGHRS and CDR2 YFSETQ. No glioblastoma patient carried an isocitrate dehydrogenase mutation. Measured with immunoSEQ multiplex PCR; TCRdb has only the in-frame clones, and not every one. The sample yields around 58,000 clones, around 83% seen once. J is TRBJ2-5 and V is TRBV5-1; 7 nucleotides line up with TRBD2. The TCR originated in a human donor with glioblastoma. The specimen comprised blood, sampled before dendritic cell vaccination. The DNA of the CDR3 is TGCGCCAGCAGCTTGGCAGCGGGGAGGGAGACCCAGTACTTC. Protein sequence: CASSLAAGRETQYF.